The 17 T cell receptor beta chains below were found in one sample sequenced in a study of blood T cell repertoires in COVID-19. Sequencing was performed with immunoSEQ multiplex PCR; in TCRdb, only in-frame clones are kept and a portion is missing. Of some 260,000 clones listed, roughly four fifths were seen once; the top ten hold around 4.1%. Sequenced material: PBMCs or T cells enriched from blood (not recorded which). These receptors came from a young man with acute COVID-19.

In its sample, this clone was seen once. The chain recombines TRBV18 with TRBJ1-2; 10 nucleotides line up with TRBD1. The germline V gene encodes CDR1 KGHSH and CDR2 LQKENI. V trimming: 0 bases; J trimming: 7 bases; junction bases outside the gene matches: 8. The CDR3 covers 16 residues. The CDR3 sequence is CASSPPSWTGGLGYTF. The CDR3 nucleotides are TGTGCCAGCTCACCACCCTCCTGGACAGGGGGACTTGGCTACACCTTC.

This chain connects TRBV11-3 to TRBJ2-5, with 12 bases matching TRBD2. After removal of 5 bases from V and 0 bases from J, the junction contained 7 bases not matched to a gene. Germline CDR1 and CDR2: SGHNT and YENEEA. CDR3 length: 17 amino acids. In nucleotides, the CDR3 is TGTGCCAGCAGCCCCCCTAGCGGGGGGGGGTACCAAGAGACCCAGTACTTC. Protein: CASSPPSGGGYQETQYF. The full variable domain, its missing parts supplied by reference TRBV11-3 and TRBJ2-5, is EAGVVQSPRYKIIEKKQPVAFWCNPISGHNTLYWYLQNLGQGPELLIRYENEEAVDDSQLPKDRFSAERLKGVDSTLKIQPAELGDSAVYLCASSPPSGGGYQETQYFGPGTRLLVL.

The genes are TRBV11-2 and TRBJ2-7, with 8 nucleotides matching TRBD2. Trimming at V came to 3 bases and at J to 0 bases, leaving 1 base not matched to a gene. This CDR3 is 14 amino acids long. Germline assignment: CDR1 SGHAT and CDR2 FQNNGV. The CDR3 region has the DNA TGTGCCAGCAGCTTTGGGACTAGCTCCTACGAGCAGTACGTC. It encodes CASSFGTSSYEQYV.

This rearrangement joins TRBV27 to TRBJ1-6; D not resolved. Germline CDR1 MNHEY, CDR2 SMNVEV (reference sequence). This CDR3 comprises 16 residues. V gave up 5 bases and J gave up 0 bases, with 11 bases separating them. CDR3 in amino acids: CASSLRVSSYNSPLHF. CDR3 in DNA: TGTGCCAGCAGTCTCCGGGTGAGCTCCTATAATTCACCCCTCCACTTT.

This clone occurred a few times. This chain connects TRBV6-2 or TRBV6-3 to TRBJ2-2; possibly TRBD2 for D (6 bases). Germline lookup yields CDR1 MNHEY and CDR2 SVGEGT. The CDR3 totals 11 residues. Trimming cost V 6 bases and J 9 bases, with 8 bases left between them. CDR3 protein: CASSREWELFF. Here the CDR3 DNA reads TGTGCCAGCAGCCGGGAGTGGGAGCTGTTTTTT.

This chain joins TRBV19 and TRBJ1-5, with 10 nucleotides matching TRBD1. Germline V gene data show CDR1 as LNHDA and CDR2 as SQIVND (reference sequence). J gave up 4 bases and V 3 bases, and 3 bases lay outside the gene matches. The CDR3 spans 15 residues. The CDR3, as DNA: TGTGCCAGTAGTATCGCGGACAGGGGGAATCAGCCCCAGCATTTT. This encodes CASSIADRGNQPQHF.

V gene TRBV24-1 combines with J gene TRBJ1-1; 12 bases are a match to TRBD1. The length of the CDR3 is 17 residues. V lost 5 bases to trimming and J lost 5 bases; unmatched junction nucleotides: 11. CDR1 and CDR2 from the germline V gene are KGHDR and SFDVKD. The CDR3 DNA is TGTGCCACCAGTGGGCGAGGGACAGGGGGCGCCGGAACTGAAGCTTTCTTT. As protein: CATSGRGTGGAGTEAFF.

The chain uses TRBV6-5 and TRBJ2-1; D is possibly TRBD2 (5 bases). The germline V gene encodes CDR1 MNHEY and CDR2 SVGAGI. Trimming removed 6 bases at V and 4 bases at J, with 16 bases between. The CDR3 sequence is 15 residues long. The CDR3 DNA follows: TGTGCCAGCAGCGCAGCGGACCTCGCTTACAATGAGCAGTTCTTC. It translates to CASSAADLAYNEQFF.

J is TRBJ1-1 and V is TRBV6-5, with D possibly matching TRBD1 (6 bases). Germline values: CDR1 MNHEY, CDR2 SVGAGI. The CDR3 totals 13 residues. The V end was cut by 7 bases, the J end by 3 bases, with 12 bases between. The DNA for the CDR3 is TGTGCCAGCAAAGTAGGGGGTTACACTGAAGCTTTCTTT. Encoded protein: CASKVGGYTEAFF.

CDR3 bases: TGCGCCAGCAGCCCCCGGGACAGGGGGCTGGATACGCAGTATTTT. Protein sequence: CASSPRDRGLDTQYF. V and J are TRBV5-1 and TRBJ2-3; 12 nucleotides line up with TRBD1. Trimming took 4 bases from V and 6 from J; bases not matched to a gene: 6. CDR1 and CDR2 (germline): SGHRS, YFSETQ. The length of the CDR3 is 15 residues. Variable domain in full (rest from reference TRBV5-1 and TRBJ2-3): KAGVTQTPRYLIKTRGQQVTLSCSPISGHRSVSWYQQTPGQGLQFLFEYFSETQRNKGNFPGRFSGRQFSNSRSEMNVSTLELGDSALYLCASSPRDRGLDTQYFGPGTRLTVL.

This clone occurred once. The chain couples TRBV24-1 to TRBJ2-7; 10 bases line up with TRBD2. Germline lookup yields CDR1 KGHDR and CDR2 SFDVKD. V shed 3 bases and J 3 bases; nucleotides not matched to a gene: 10. The CDR3 consists of 17 residues. The CDR3 region is CATSDPQRTSGDYEQYV. CDR3 in DNA: TGTGCCACCAGTGATCCCCAACGCACTAGCGGGGACTACGAGCAGTACGTC.

This chain uses TRBV5-4 with TRBJ1-2; the D is unclear. The germline gives CDR1 SGHNT, CDR2 YYREEE (reference sequence). The CDR3 covers 12 residues. V was clipped by 0 bases and J by 7 bases, with 7 bases between them. The CDR3 DNA is TGTGCCAGCAGCTTGGAACCGGGTGGCTACACCTTC. It encodes CASSLEPGGYTF.

A single count supports this clone. The chain joins TRBV11-2 to TRBJ1-2; no definite D call. The CDR3 has 12 amino acids. The germline V and J ends were trimmed by 5 bases and 7 bases, with 11 bases remaining between them. CDR1 is SGHAT and CDR2 is FQNNGV in the germline V gene. CDR3 protein: CASSLGIRGYTF. CDR3 nucleotides: TGTGCCAGCAGCCTGGGCATACGTGGCTACACCTTC.

A remark on this clone: The same CDR3 also results from other DNA sequences found in this sample. V is TRBV18 and J is TRBJ1-3; D is unclear. CDR1 and CDR2 from the germline V gene are KGHSH and LQKENI. The CDR3 consists of 13 residues. Trimming took off 3 bases at V and 2 bases at J, with 5 bases between the two ends. The CDR3 nucleotides read TGTGCCAGCTCACCGGGCCCTGGAAACACCATATATTTT. Its translation: CASSPGPGNTIYF.

The DNA for the CDR3 is TGTGCCAGCATCCCGCTAGCGGGGGGCCGGGATGAGCAGTTCTTC. The encoded protein is CASIPLAGGRDEQFF. The chain combines TRBV9 with TRBJ2-1; the match to TRBD2 covers 11 bases. This CDR3 contains 15 residues. Germline assignment: CDR1 SGDLS and CDR2 YYNGEE. With 6 bases clipped from V and 8 bases from J, the junction kept 10 bases outside the gene matches.

The chain links TRBV11-3 to TRBJ2-5, with 8 bases identical to TRBD2. CDR3 length: 14 amino acids. Germline lookup yields CDR1 SGHNT and CDR2 YENEEA. V trimming: 7 bases; J trimming: 5 bases; junction bases outside the gene matches: 9. The CDR3 DNA follows: TGTGCCAGCACCGGGGGGGCCCCCGGGGAGACCCAGTACTTC. This sequence encodes CASTGGAPGETQYF. The whole variable domain, filled in from reference TRBV11-3 and TRBJ2-5, reads EAGVVQSPRYKIIEKKQPVAFWCNPISGHNTLYWYLQNLGQGPELLIRYENEEAVDDSQLPKDRFSAERLKGVDSTLKIQPAELGDSAVYLCASTGGAPGETQYFGPGTRLLVL.

This clone was seen a single time. V gene TRBV28 combines with J gene TRBJ2-3, with D possibly being TRBD2 (7 bases). This CDR3 is 15 amino acids long. Trimming shortened V by 3 bases and J by 5 bases, and 15 bases separated the two germline ends. Per germline, CDR1 MDHEN and CDR2 SYDVKM. In DNA form, the CDR3 reads TGTGCCAGCAGTTTTCCCGGGGGGCGGGAAGATACGCAGTATTTT. It codes for CASSFPGGREDTQYF. The full variable domain, its missing parts supplied by reference TRBV28 and TRBJ2-3, is DVKVTQSSRYLVKRTGEKVFLECVQDMDHENMFWYRQDPGLGLRLIYFSYDVKMKEKGDIPEGYSVSREKKERFSLILESASTNQTSMYLCASSFPGGREDTQYFGPGTRLTVL.